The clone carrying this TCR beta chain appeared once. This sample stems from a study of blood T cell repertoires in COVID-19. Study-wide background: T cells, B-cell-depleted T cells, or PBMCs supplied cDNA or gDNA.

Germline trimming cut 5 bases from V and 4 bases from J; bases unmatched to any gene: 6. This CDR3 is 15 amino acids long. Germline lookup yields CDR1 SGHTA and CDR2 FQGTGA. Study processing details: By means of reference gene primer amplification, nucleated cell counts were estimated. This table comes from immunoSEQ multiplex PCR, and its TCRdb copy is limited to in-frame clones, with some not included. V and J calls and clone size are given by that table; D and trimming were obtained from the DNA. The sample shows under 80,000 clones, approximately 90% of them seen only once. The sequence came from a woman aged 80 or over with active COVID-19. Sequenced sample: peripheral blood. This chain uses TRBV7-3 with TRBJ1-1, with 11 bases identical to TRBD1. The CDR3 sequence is CASSRTGTGGTEAFF. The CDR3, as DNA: TGTGCCAGCAGCCGAACCGGGACAGGGGGCACTGAAGCTTTCTTT.